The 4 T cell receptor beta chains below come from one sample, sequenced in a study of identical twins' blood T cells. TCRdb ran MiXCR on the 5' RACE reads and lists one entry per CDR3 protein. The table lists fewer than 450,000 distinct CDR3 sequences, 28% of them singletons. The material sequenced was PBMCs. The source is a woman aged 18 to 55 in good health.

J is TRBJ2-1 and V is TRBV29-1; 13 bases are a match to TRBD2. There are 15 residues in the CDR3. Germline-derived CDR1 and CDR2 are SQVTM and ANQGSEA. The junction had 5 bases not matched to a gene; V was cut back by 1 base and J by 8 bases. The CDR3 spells CSVEGGLAGDDEQFF. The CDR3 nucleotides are TGCAGCGTTGAAGGCGGACTAGCGGGAGACGATGAGCAGTTCTTC.

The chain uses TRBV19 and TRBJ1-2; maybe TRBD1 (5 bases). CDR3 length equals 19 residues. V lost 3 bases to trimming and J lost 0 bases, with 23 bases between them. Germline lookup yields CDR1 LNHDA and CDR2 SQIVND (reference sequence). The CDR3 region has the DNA TGTGCCAGTAGTATTTACGGGATAGTCCAGGGCCCCCCTAACTATGGCTACACCTTC. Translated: CASSIYGIVQGPPNYGYTF.

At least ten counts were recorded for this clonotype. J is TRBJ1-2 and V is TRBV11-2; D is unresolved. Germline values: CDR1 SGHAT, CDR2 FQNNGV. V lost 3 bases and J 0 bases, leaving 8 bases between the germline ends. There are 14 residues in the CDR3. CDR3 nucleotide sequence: TGTGCCAGCAGCTTGGGTCGATCTAACTATGGCTACACCTTC. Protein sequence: CASSLGRSNYGYTF.

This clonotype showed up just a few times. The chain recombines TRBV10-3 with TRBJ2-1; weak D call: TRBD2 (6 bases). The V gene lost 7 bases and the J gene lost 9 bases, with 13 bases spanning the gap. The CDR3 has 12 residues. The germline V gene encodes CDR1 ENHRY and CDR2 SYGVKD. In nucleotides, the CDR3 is TGTGCCATCACGGGGGATCCGGGTGAGCAGTTCTTC. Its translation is CAITGDPGEQFF.